This T cell receptor (beta chain) was documented in a study of blood T cell repertoires in COVID-19. Study information: The study drew acute and convalescent COVID-19 samples from the United States, Italy and Spain. T cells, B-cell-depleted T cells, or PBMCs supplied cDNA or gDNA.

The CDR3 sequence is 16 residues long. Germline CDR1 and CDR2: MNHEY and SMNVEV (reference sequence). J gave up 5 bases and V 4 bases, and 10 bases lay outside the gene matches. Per the original methods: Amplification from reference gene primers served as the basis for estimated nucleated cell counts. The repertoire was sequenced with immunoSEQ multiplex PCR; TCRdb's copy has only in-frame clones and lacks some. The V and J calls and clone size come from that table; D and trimming were worked out from the DNA. This table holds tens of thousands of clones, approximately 89% found once. Sequenced sample: peripheral blood. The sequence was collected from a woman older than 75 with acute or convalescent COVID-19. This chain connects TRBV27 to TRBJ2-7; 11 bases are shared with TRBD1. This CDR3 reads CASSSRSGTGGNEQYF. Written as DNA, the CDR3 is TGTGCCAGCAGTTCCCGAAGCGGGACAGGGGGTAACGAGCAGTACTTC.